These 20 T cell receptor beta chains came from one sample sequenced in a study of blood T cell repertoires in COVID-19. Assay: immunoSEQ multiplex PCR; the TCRdb copy retains only in-frame clones and omits some. The profile covers 90,000 to 100,000 clones, with about 88% appearing a single time and approximately 1.8% taken by the ten largest. The specimen was peripheral blood. These receptors originate from a man older than 75 with acute or convalescent COVID-19.

The chain is built from TRBV7-3 and TRBJ2-1, with TRBD2 identical over 8 bases. Germline V gives CDR1 SGHTA, CDR2 FQGTGA. This CDR3 has 15 residues. With V trimmed by 2 bases and J by 0 bases, 0 bases remained unmatched. Written as DNA, the CDR3 is TGTGCCAGCAGCTTAGGGACTAGCTCCTACAATGAGCAGTTCTTC. Encoded protein: CASSLGTSSYNEQFF.

V and J are TRBV5-4 and TRBJ1-1; no clear D gene. The CDR3 covers 15 residues. With 1 base removed from V and 3 bases from J, the gap between germline ends came to 13 bases. Per germline, CDR1 SGHNT and CDR2 YYREEE (reference sequence). In DNA form, the CDR3 reads TGTGCCAGCAGCTTGAAGAGGACGAGGGACACTGAAGCTTTCTTT. Amino acid sequence: CASSLKRTRDTEAFF.

The V call is TRBV9, the J call TRBJ2-2; TRBD2 matches at 11 bases. CDR3 length: 17 amino acids. Per germline, CDR1 SGDLS and CDR2 YYNGEE. Unmatched junction bases numbered 8, after V lost 0 bases and J lost 7 bases. The CDR3 sequence: CASSVDASGRRGGELFF. The CDR3 DNA sequence: TGTGCCAGCAGCGTAGACGCTAGCGGGAGGAGGGGCGGGGAGCTGTTTTTT.

The chain is built from TRBV5-4 and TRBJ2-3; 15 bases line up with TRBD2. There are 17 residues in the CDR3. The ends lost 0 bases at V and 5 bases at J; junction bases unmatched: 4. CDR1 and CDR2 from the germline V gene are SGHNT and YYREEE (reference sequence). As DNA, the CDR3 is TGTGCCAGCAGCTTGGGTGGACTAGCGGGAGGGTTAGATACGCAGTATTTT. As protein: CASSLGGLAGGLDTQYF. The complete variable domain, with remaining parts taken from reference TRBV5-4 and TRBJ2-3, reads ETGVTQSPTHLIKTRGQQVTLRCSSQSGHNTVSWYQQALGQGPQFIFQYYREEENGRGNFPPRFSGLQFPNYSSELNVNALELDDSALYLCASSLGGLAGGLDTQYFGPGTRLTVL.

This clone was counted once. The chain joins TRBV18 to TRBJ1-2; D is perhaps TRBD1 (6 bases). This CDR3 region has 15 residues. Germline V gene data show CDR1 as KGHSH and CDR2 as LQKENI. V dropped 0 bases and J dropped 2 bases, with 10 bases sitting between them. The CDR3 region is CASSPPTGENYGYTF. Here the CDR3 DNA reads TGTGCCAGCTCACCACCGACAGGCGAAAACTATGGCTACACCTTC.

This CDR3 is CASSLKGARFTDTQYF. CDR3 coding DNA: TGTGCCAGCAGCTTGAAAGGGGCTCGCTTTACGGATACGCAGTATTTT. The V and J genes are TRBV5-6 and TRBJ2-3; TRBD1 is a possible D gene (5 bases). The germline V gene has CDR1 SGHDT and CDR2 YYEEEE. The CDR3 is 16 amino acids. V lost 1 base and J 6 bases, leaving 18 bases between the germline ends.

The V gene is TRBV5-1, the J gene TRBJ2-1, with TRBD2 matching 9 bases. The trim removed 3 bases at V and 0 bases at J, leaving 1 base unmatched. Germline lookup yields CDR1 SGHRS and CDR2 YFSETQ. CDR3 length equals 15 residues. The CDR3 sequence: CASSSAGGSYNEQFF. CDR3 DNA sequence: TGCGCCAGCAGCTCAGCGGGAGGCTCCTACAATGAGCAGTTCTTC.

V and J are TRBV19 and TRBJ2-4, with a possible D match to TRBD1 (6 bases). This CDR3 spans 16 amino acids. Trimming shortened V by 6 bases and J by 1 base, and 16 bases separated the two germline ends. CDR1 and CDR2 (germline): LNHDA, SQIVND (reference sequence). The CDR3 DNA sequence: TGTGCCAGTAGGGACCGACAGGTTCGTGCCAAAAACATTCAGTACTTC. This gives the protein CASRDRQVRAKNIQYF.

This clone appeared once. This sequence joins TRBV6-2 or TRBV6-3 and TRBJ2-1; D gene unclear. The CDR3 consists of 16 residues. Trimming took 2 bases from V and 0 from J, leaving 11 bases between them. Germline V CDR1 and CDR2: MNHEY, SVGEGT. CDR3 region: CASSYTLMSSYNEQFF. The CDR3 DNA is TGTGCCAGCAGTTACACCCTTATGAGCTCCTACAATGAGCAGTTCTTC.

The chain combines TRBV6-5 with TRBJ1-6; the D gene is possibly TRBD1 (5 bases). The CDR3 runs 13 residues. Trimming took off 5 bases at V and 11 bases at J, with 13 bases between the two ends. CDR1 and CDR2 from the germline V gene are MNHEY and SVGAGI. Here the CDR3 DNA reads TGTGCCAGCAGTAATGGTCCAGGGACACCCCTCCACTTT. Translated: CASSNGPGTPLHF.

V gene TRBV9 combines with J gene TRBJ2-1, with 10 bases fitting TRBD2. After removal of 3 bases from V and 2 bases from J, the junction contained 2 bases not matched to a gene. Germline V CDR1 and CDR2: SGDLS, YYNGEE. CDR3 size: 15 residues. CDR3 in amino acids: CASSALAGAYNEQFF. CDR3 nucleotides: TGTGCCAGCAGCGCTCTAGCGGGAGCCTACAATGAGCAGTTCTTC.

This rearrangement joins TRBV7-9 to TRBJ1-2; D unclear. Germline V CDR1 and CDR2: SEHNR, FQNEAQ (reference sequence). Trimming took 2 bases from V and 2 from J, leaving 15 bases between them. CDR3 length equals 16 residues. Here the CDR3 DNA reads TGTGCCAGCAGCTTAAGTGGGCGGGGAGTCAACTATGGCTACACCTTC. Its protein is CASSLSGRGVNYGYTF.

V gene TRBV24-1 combines with J gene TRBJ2-1, with D perhaps TRBD1 (5 bases). Germline V lookup: CDR1 KGHDR, CDR2 SFDVKD. V lost 3 bases, J lost 9 bases, and 14 bases lay in between. CDR3 length: 14 amino acids. This CDR3 reads CATSDPNRRGEQFF. DNA for the CDR3: TGTGCCACCAGTGATCCTAACAGGAGAGGTGAGCAGTTCTTC.

V and J are TRBV19 and TRBJ2-3; 8 bases match TRBD1. The CDR3 is 14 residues long. The ends lost 10 bases at V and 1 base at J; junction bases unmatched: 7. CDR1 and CDR2 from the germline V gene are LNHDA and SQIVND (reference sequence). The CDR3 sequence is CAISGTGRTDTQYF. For the CDR3, the DNA is TGTGCCATCTCCGGGACAGGCCGCACAGATACGCAGTATTTT.

The chain combines TRBV3-1 (or the pseudogene TRBV3-2) with TRBJ2-1, with TRBD2 matching 8 bases. The length of the CDR3 is 15 residues. The J segment lost 5 bases and the V segment lost 2 bases, leaving 5 bases of the junction unmatched. CDR1 and CDR2 from the germline V gene are LGHDT and YNNKEL (reference sequence). CDR3 sequence: CASSQWSGGHNEQFF. Written as DNA, the CDR3 is TGTGCCAGCAGCCAATGGTCGGGAGGGCACAATGAGCAGTTCTTC.

The CDR3 DNA sequence: TGTGCCAGCAGCGCCCTAGCGGGAGGTGGGGAGCAGTACTTC. Protein sequence: CASSALAGGGEQYF. The chain has TRBV7-9 and TRBJ2-7, with 11 bases matching TRBD2. The CDR3 extends over 14 amino acids. Germline V gene lookup returns CDR1 SEHNR and CDR2 FQNEAQ (reference sequence). The V gene end was trimmed by 5 bases and the J gene end by 7 bases; junction bases not matched to a gene: 7.

V is TRBV15 and J is TRBJ2-1; 8 bases match TRBD1. Trimming took 6 bases from V and 7 from J; bases not matched to a gene: 14. CDR3 length equals 16 residues. Germline CDR1 LNHNV, CDR2 YYDKDF (reference sequence). This CDR3 reads CATRRHVGQGVNEQFF. The CDR3 DNA sequence: TGTGCCACCAGACGACACGTAGGACAGGGCGTTAATGAGCAGTTCTTC.

This clone has a single count. The chain combines TRBV7-9 with TRBJ1-1, with a weak D call TRBD1 (5 bases). Trimming shortened V by 6 bases and J by 13 bases, and 21 bases separated the two germline ends. The CDR3 is made up of 13 amino acids. Germline CDR1 and CDR2: SEHNR and FQNEAQ (reference sequence). The CDR3 loop reads CASSWRGPPEDFF. The CDR3 DNA reads TGTGCCAGCAGTTGGAGGGGTCCCCCTGAGGATTTCTTT.

The rearrangement links TRBV7-3 to TRBJ1-2, with D possibly matching TRBD1 (6 bases). Deletions cut 0 bases from V and 12 bases from J, with 14 bases between. CDR1 and CDR2 (germline): SGHTA, FQGTGA. The CDR3 runs 13 residues. The CDR3 DNA sequence: TGTGCCAGCAGCTTAACGAGGGCAGGGGATCACACCTTC. Encoded protein: CASSLTRAGDHTF.

The V gene is TRBV5-8, the J gene TRBJ1-2, with TRBD1 matching 9 bases. The CDR3 extends over 15 amino acids. V was pared by 4 bases and J by 3 bases, with 7 bases of the junction left unmatched. The germline V gene encodes CDR1 SGHTS and CDR2 YDEGEE. The chain's CDR3 is CASSIDRGFDYGYTF. As DNA, the CDR3 is TGTGCCAGCAGCATCGACAGGGGGTTCGACTATGGCTACACCTTC.